The sequence of this TCR beta chain was determined in a study of blood T cell repertoires in COVID-19. Study at large: COVID-19 samples collected from the United States, Italy and Spain covered acute and convalescent phases. T cells, B-cell-depleted T cells, or PBMCs supplied cDNA or gDNA.

This CDR3 contains 15 residues. V was clipped by 6 bases and J by 0 bases, with 13 bases between them. Germline lookup yields CDR1 SGHTA and CDR2 FQGNSA. Original processing notes: Nucleated cell number was recorded as an estimate derived from reference gene primer amplification. Generated by immunoSEQ multiplex PCR, the TCRdb table keeps only in-frame clones and is missing some. That table gives V, J and clone size, and the DNA gave D and trimming. Found here are around 68,000 clones, around 82% of them singletons; the top ten hold 16%. This sequence joins TRBV7-2 and TRBJ2-3; D remains ambiguous. This clonotype was sampled from a man older than 75 with active COVID-19. Sequenced input: peripheral blood. CDR3 loop: CASSARPTSTDTQYF. As DNA, the CDR3 is TGTGCCAGCAGTGCAAGACCGACTAGCACAGATACGCAGTATTTT.